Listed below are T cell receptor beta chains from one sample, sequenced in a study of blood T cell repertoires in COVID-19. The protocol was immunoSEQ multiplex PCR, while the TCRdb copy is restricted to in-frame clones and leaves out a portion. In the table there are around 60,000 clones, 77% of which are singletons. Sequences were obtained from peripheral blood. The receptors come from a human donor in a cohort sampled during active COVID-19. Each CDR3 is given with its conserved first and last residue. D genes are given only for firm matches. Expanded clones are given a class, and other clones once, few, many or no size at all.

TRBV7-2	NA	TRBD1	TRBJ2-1	CASSPDRAFNEQFF	TGTGCCAGCAGCCCCGACAGGGCTTTCAATGAGCAGTTCTTC
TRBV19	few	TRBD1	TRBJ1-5	CASSSTGVSQPQHF	TGTGCCAGTAGTAGTACAGGGGTAAGTCAGCCCCAGCATTTT
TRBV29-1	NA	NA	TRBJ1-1	CSAVAGGITEAFF	TGCAGCGCTGTCGCCGGGGGAATCACTGAAGCTTTCTTT
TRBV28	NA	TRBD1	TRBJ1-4	CASSLAGTDEKLFF	TGTGCCAGCAGTTTAGCGGGGACAGATGAAAAACTGTTTTTT
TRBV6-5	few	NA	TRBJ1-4	CASSYGRGGREKLFF	TGTGCCAGCAGTTACGGAAGGGGCGGACGAGAAAAACTGTTTTTT
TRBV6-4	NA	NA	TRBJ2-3	CASSREPRVGTDTQYF	TGTGCCAGCAGTCGGGAGCCCCGGGTCGGCACAGATACGCAGTATTTT
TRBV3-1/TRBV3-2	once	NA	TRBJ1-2	CASSLTGRRYTF	TGTGCCAGCAGCCTGACAGGTCGACGGTACACCTTC
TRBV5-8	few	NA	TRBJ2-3	CASSFIGQRITDTQYF	TGTGCCAGCAGCTTTATAGGACAGCGTATCACAGATACGCAGTATTTT
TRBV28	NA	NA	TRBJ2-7	CASSPVGADYEQYF	TGTGCCAGCAGCCCGGTAGGAGCGGACTACGAGCAGTACTTC
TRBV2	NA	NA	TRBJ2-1	CASSSPSYNEQFF	TGTGCCAGCAGTTCTCCCTCTTACAATGAGCAGTTCTTC
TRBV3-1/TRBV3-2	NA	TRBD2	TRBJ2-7	CASSPGPSGGYEQYF	TGTGCCAGCAGCCCAGGTCCGAGCGGGGGATACGAGCAGTACTTC
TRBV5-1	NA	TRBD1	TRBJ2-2	CASSLYPNTGGITGELFF	TGCGCCAGCAGCTTGTACCCCAATACAGGGGGCATCACCGGGGAGCTGTTTTTT
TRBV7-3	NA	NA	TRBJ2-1	CASSEREYNEQFF	TGTGCCAGCAGTGAGAGGGAGTACAATGAGCAGTTCTTC
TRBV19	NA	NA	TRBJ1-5	CASSMSSTLSNQPQHF	TGTGCCAGTAGTATGTCGTCCACTCTTAGCAATCAGCCCCAGCATTTT
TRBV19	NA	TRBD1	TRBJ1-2	CASSRDRGYGYTF	TGTGCCAGTAGCCGGGACAGGGGCTATGGCTACACCTTC
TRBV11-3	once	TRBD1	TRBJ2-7	CASSLSGQGTGEQYF	TGTGCCAGCAGCTTATCTGGACAGGGGACGGGCGAGCAGTACTTC
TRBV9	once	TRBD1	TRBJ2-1	CASSPRTGIDNEQFF	TGTGCCAGCAGCCCTCGGACAGGGATCGACAATGAGCAGTTCTTC
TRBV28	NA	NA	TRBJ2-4	CASRPGTAKNIQYF	TGTGCCAGCAGGCCGGGTACAGCCAAAAACATTCAGTACTTC
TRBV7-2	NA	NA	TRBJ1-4	CASSPRPPGTNEKLFF	TGTGCCAGCAGCCCCAGGCCCCCTGGGACTAATGAAAAACTGTTTTTT
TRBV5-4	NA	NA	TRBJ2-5	CASSLGQSQETQYF	TGTGCCAGCAGCTTGGGACAGTCTCAAGAGACCCAGTACTTC
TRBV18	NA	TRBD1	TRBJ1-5	CASSRQGADQPQHF	TGTGCCAGCTCCCGCCAGGGGGCTGATCAGCCCCAGCATTTT
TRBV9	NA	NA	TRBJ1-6	CASSVGEGPPEFLLHF	TGTGCCAGCAGCGTAGGGGAGGGCCCTCCCGAGTTTCTCCTCCACTTT
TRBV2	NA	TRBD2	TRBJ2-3	CASRRRGGADTQYF	TGTGCCAGTCGAAGACGGGGGGGGGCGGATACGCAGTATTTT
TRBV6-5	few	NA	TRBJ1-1	CASSYSWSTEAFF	TGTGCCAGCAGTTACTCATGGAGCACTGAAGCTTTCTTT
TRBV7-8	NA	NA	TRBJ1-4	CASTFRGGEKLFF	TGTGCCAGCACCTTCAGGGGAGGGGAAAAACTGTTTTTT
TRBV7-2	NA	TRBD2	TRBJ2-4	CASSPHEGREGNIQYF	TGTGCCAGCAGCCCTCATGAAGGCAGGGAGGGAAACATTCAGTACTTC
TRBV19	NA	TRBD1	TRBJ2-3	CASTTGGPGDTQYF	TGTGCCAGTACCACAGGGGGCCCAGGAGATACGCAGTATTTT
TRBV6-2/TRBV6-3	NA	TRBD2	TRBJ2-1	CASSFRGGAVLDEQFF	TGTGCCAGCAGTTTCCGCGGGGGGGCTGTTTTGGATGAGCAGTTCTTC
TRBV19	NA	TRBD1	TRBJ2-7	CASGTGQAYEQYF	TGTGCCAGTGGGACAGGGCAAGCCTACGAGCAGTACTTC
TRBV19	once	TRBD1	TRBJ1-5	CASQDRGYQPQHF	TGTGCCAGCCAGGACAGGGGGTATCAGCCCCAGCATTTT
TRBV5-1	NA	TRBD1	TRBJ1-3	CASSRDRASGNTIYF	TGCGCCAGCAGCCGCGACAGGGCCTCTGGAAACACCATATATTTT
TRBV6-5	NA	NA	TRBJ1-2	CASRATATSYGYTF	TGTGCCAGCAGGGCGACAGCTACTTCCTATGGCTACACCTTC
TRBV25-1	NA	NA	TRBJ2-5	CASKGDSETQYF	TGTGCCAGCAAGGGGGATTCAGAGACCCAGTACTTC
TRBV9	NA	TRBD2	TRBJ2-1	CASSVDWRGTSGGEEQFF	TGTGCCAGCAGCGTAGATTGGAGAGGGACTAGCGGGGGGGAGGAGCAGTTCTTC
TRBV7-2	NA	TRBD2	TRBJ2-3	CASSFRSGRTDTQYF	TGTGCCAGCAGCTTCAGGAGCGGGAGAACAGATACGCAGTATTTT
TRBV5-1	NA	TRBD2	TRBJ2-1	CASSLVGRGVNEQFF	TGCGCCAGCAGCTTGGTGGGCCGGGGGGTCAATGAGCAGTTCTTC
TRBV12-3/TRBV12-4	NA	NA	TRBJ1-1	CASSSGPNTEAFF	TGTGCCAGCAGTTCAGGGCCGAACACTGAAGCTTTCTTT
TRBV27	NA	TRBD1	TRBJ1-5	CASSPGTGGNQPQHF	TGTGCCAGCAGTCCGGGGACAGGGGGGAATCAGCCCCAGCATTTT
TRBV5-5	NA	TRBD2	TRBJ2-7	CASSYTSTSNEQYF	TGTGCCAGCAGCTATACGTCGACTAGCAACGAGCAGTACTTC
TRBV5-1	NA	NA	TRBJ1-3	CASRAQEPGNTIYF	TGCGCCAGCAGGGCGCAGGAACCTGGAAACACCATATATTTT
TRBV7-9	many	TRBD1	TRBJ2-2	CASSASRDRGLFF	TGTGCCAGCAGCGCCAGCCGGGACAGGGGGCTGTTTTTT
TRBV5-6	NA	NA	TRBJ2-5	CASSLTGLNQETQYF	TGTGCCAGCAGCCTTACCGGACTCAACCAAGAGACCCAGTACTTC
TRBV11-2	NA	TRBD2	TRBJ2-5	CASSPRLAGVGETQYF	TGTGCCAGCAGCCCTCGACTAGCGGGAGTAGGGGAGACCCAGTACTTC
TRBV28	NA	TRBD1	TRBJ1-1	CASSSGTAASEAFF	TGTGCCAGCAGTTCCGGGACAGCCGCCTCTGAAGCTTTCTTT
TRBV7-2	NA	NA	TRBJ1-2	CASSGAFVGSGGYTF	TGTGCCAGCAGCGGGGCTTTTGTGGGGTCCGGTGGCTACACCTTC
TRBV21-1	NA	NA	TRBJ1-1	CASSKGGRGLNTEAFF	TGTGCCAGCAGCAAAGGAGGGAGGGGTCTGAACACTGAAGCTTTCTTT
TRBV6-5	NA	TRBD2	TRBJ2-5	CASRVRGEETQYF	TGTGCCAGCAGAGTCCGGGGGGAAGAGACCCAGTACTTC
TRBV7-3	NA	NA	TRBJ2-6	CASSFQGSGANVLTF	TGTGCCAGCAGCTTTCAGGGGTCGGGGGCCAACGTCCTGACTTTC
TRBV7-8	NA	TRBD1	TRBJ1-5	CASSPRTGRGQPQHF	TGTGCCAGCAGCCCAAGGACAGGGAGGGGACAGCCCCAGCATTTT
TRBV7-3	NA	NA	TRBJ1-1	CASSQNRDGALNTEAFF	TGTGCCAGCAGCCAAAACAGGGATGGAGCCTTGAACACTGAAGCTTTCTTT
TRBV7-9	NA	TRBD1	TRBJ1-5	CASSHGTANIQPQHF	TGTGCCAGCAGCCACGGGACAGCCAATATACAGCCCCAGCATTTT
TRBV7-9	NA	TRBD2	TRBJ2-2	CASSHSLAGGPSTGELFF	TGTGCCAGCAGCCACAGCCTAGCGGGAGGACCCAGCACCGGGGAGCTGTTTTTT
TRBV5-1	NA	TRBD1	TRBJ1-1	CASSLGQGEAFF	TGCGCCAGCAGCCTAGGACAGGGGGAAGCTTTCTTT
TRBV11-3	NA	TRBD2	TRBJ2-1	CASSRVAGYNEQFF	TGTGCCAGCAGCCGTGTAGCGGGGTACAATGAGCAGTTCTTC
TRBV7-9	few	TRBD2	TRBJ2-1	CASSLAGGNEQFF	TGTGCCAGCAGCTTAGCGGGAGGGAATGAGCAGTTCTTC
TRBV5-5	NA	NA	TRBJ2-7	CASRRADYSYEQYF	TGTGCCAGCAGAAGGGCGGACTACTCCTACGAGCAGTACTTC